In this sample, the clone carrying this T cell receptor beta chain turned up once. Its antigen is unknown. This specimen belongs to a study of cytomegalovirus exposure and HLA in healthy donors. General study findings and limits: Segments of the TCR beta V type were, in most cases, productive about 90% or about 30% of the time in an earlier analysis.

Each donor was healthy, and each was a bone marrow donor. This CDR3 contains 14 residues. After removal of 4 bases from V and 2 bases from J, the junction contained 4 bases not matched to a gene. Germline lookup yields CDR1 SGHKS and CDR2 YYEKEE (reference sequence). PCR was performed using 60 Vbeta and 13 Jbeta primers. The method was immunoSEQ multiplex PCR; TCRdb's version includes in-frame clones alone and lacks a portion of them. Here the sample spans 100,000 to 150,000 clones, 79% being singletons. The V and J genes are TRBV5-5 and TRBJ2-7; 9 bases match TRBD1. The sequenced sample consisted of PBMCs. The sequence came from a man aged 18-30 years in good health and CMV-seronegative. This CDR3 reads CASSRRTGAYEQYV. The CDR3 DNA sequence: TGTGCCAGCAGCAGACGGACAGGGGCCTACGAGCAGTACGTC.